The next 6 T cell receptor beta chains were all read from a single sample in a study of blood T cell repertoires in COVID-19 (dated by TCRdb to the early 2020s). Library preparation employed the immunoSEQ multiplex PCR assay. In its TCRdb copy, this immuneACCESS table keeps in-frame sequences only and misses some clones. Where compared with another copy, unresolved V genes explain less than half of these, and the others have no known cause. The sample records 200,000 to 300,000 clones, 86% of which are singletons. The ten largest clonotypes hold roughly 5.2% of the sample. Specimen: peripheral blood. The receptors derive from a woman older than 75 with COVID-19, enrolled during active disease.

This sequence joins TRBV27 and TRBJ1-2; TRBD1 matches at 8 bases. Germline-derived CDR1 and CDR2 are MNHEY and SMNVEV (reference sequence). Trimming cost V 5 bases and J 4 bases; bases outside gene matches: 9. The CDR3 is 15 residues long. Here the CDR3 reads CASSLERTGPYGYTF. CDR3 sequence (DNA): TGTGCCAGCAGTCTAGAAAGGACAGGGCCCTATGGCTACACCTTC.

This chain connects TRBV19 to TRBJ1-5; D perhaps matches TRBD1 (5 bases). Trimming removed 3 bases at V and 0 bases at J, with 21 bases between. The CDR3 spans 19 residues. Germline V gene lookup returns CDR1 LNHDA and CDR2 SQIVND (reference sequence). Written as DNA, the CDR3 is TGTGCCAGTAGTATTTCGGACACAGTATACTCATATAGCAATCAGCCCCAGCATTTT. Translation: CASSISDTVYSYSNQPQHF. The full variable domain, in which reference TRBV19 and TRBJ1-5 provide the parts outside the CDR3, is DGGITQSPKYLFRKEGQNVTLSCEQNLNHDAMYWYRQDPGQGLRLIYYSQIVNDFQKGDIAEGYSVSREKKESFPLTVTSAQKNPTAFYLCASSISDTVYSYSNQPQHFGDGTRLSIL.

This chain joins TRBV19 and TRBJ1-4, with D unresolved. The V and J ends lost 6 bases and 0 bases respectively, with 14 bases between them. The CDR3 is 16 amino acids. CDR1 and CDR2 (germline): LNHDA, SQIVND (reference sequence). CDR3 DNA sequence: TGTGCCAGTAGGAGTGTTCTGGTTGCAACTAATGAAAAACTGTTTTTT. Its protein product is CASRSVLVATNEKLFF.

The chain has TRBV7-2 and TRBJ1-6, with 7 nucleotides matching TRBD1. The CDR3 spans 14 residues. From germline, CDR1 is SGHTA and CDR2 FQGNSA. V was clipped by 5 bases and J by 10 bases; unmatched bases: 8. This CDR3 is CASSIDRVESPLHF. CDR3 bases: TGTGCCAGCAGCATAGACAGGGTGGAATCACCCCTCCACTTT. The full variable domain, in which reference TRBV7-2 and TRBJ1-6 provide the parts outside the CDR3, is GAGVSQSPSNKVTEKGKDVELRCDPISGHTALYWYRQSLGQGLEFLIYFQGNSAPDKSGLPSDRFSAERTGGSVSTLTIQRTQQEDSAVYLCASSIDRVESPLHFGNGTRLTVT.

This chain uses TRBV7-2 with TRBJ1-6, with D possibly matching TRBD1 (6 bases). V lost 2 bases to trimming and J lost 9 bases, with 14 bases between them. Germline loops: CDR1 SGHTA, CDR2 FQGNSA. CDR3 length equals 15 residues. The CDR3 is CASSLQGPFPSPLHF. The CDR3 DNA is TGTGCCAGCAGCTTACAGGGGCCCTTTCCTTCACCCCTCCACTTT.

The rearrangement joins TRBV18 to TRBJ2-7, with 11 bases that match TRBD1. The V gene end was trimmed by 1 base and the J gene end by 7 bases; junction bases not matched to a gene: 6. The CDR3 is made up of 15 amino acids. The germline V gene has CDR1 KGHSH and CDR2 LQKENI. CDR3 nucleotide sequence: TGTGCCAGCTCACCACTCGGACAGGGGGCCGTTGAGCAGTACTTC. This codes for CASSPLGQGAVEQYF.